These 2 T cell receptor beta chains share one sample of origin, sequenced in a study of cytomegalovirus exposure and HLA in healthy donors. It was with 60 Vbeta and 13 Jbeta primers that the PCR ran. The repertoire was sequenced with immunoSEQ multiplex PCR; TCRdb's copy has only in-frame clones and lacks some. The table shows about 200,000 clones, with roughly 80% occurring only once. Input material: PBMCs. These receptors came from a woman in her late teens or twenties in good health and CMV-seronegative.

DNA of the CDR3: TGTGCCAGCTCACCACCCAACGGTAATGAGCAGTTCTTC. This translates into CASSPPNGNEQFF. The chain carries TRBV18 and TRBJ2-1; D is undetermined. The length of the CDR3 is 13 residues. CDR1 KGHSH and CDR2 LQKENI come from the germline V gene. Trimming cost V 0 bases and J 7 bases, with 7 bases left between them.

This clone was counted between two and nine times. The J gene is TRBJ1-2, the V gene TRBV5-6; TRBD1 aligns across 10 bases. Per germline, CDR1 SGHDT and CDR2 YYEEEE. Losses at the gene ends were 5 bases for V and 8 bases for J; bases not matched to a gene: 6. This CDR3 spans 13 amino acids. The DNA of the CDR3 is TGTGCCAGCAGTAGAGACAGGGGGCTAGGCTACACCTTC. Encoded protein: CASSRDRGLGYTF.